This T cell receptor beta chain was recorded in a study of T cells after yellow fever vaccination. Study summary: Preparation of the low-cell-number fractions used SMART-Seq v4 Ultra Low Input. Study-level points and caveats: Researchers report a weaker secondary response that nonetheless peaked faster, day 5 versus 15.

One entry per CDR3 protein, called by TCRdb with MiXCR from the 5' RACE reads. The sample yields 620,000 or so distinct CDR3 sequences, approximately 13% seen once. CDR3 length: 16 amino acids. V was shortened by 3 bases and J by 3 bases, with 15 bases between the two germline ends. The germline V gene has CDR1 SGHRS and CDR2 YFSETQ. This clonotype has a handful of counts. Its antigen is not identified. The source of this sequence is a man aged 25-45 years who received the YFV17D yellow fever vaccine. The sample consisted of PBMCs, taken on the day of the yellow fever booster vaccination. This chain links TRBV5-1 with TRBJ2-2; D may correspond to TRBD1 or TRBD2 (5 bases each). CDR3 sequence: CASSYEWDVYTGELFF. For the CDR3, the DNA is TGCGCCAGCAGCTACGAGTGGGACGTGTACACCGGGGAGCTGTTTTTT.